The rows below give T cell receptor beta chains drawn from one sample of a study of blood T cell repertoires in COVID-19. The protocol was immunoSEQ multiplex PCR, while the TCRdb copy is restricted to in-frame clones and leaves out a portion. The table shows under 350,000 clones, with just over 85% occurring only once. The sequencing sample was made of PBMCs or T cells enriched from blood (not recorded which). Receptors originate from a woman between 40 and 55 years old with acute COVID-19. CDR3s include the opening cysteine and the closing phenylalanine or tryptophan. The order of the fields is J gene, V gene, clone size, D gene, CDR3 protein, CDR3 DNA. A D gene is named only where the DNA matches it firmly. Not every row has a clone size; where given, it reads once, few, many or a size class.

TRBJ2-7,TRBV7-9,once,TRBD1,CASSGQGSSYEQYF,TGTGCCAGCAGCGGACAGGGATCATCCTACGAGCAGTACTTC
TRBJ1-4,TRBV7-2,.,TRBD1,CASSSGQSATNEKLFF,TGTGCCAGCAGCTCGGGACAGTCCGCAACTAATGAAAAACTGTTTTTT
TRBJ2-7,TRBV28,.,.,CASSFSRGRAWGEQYF,TGTGCCAGCAGTTTCTCTAGGGGGAGGGCCTGGGGCGAGCAGTACTTC
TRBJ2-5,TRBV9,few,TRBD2,CASSGIRPGLAGQETQYF,TGTGCCAGCAGCGGCATCAGACCGGGACTAGCGGGACAAGAGACCCAGTACTTC
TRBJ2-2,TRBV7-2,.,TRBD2,CASSLDGLAGGRNTGELFF,TGTGCCAGCAGCTTAGATGGACTAGCGGGAGGTAGGAACACCGGGGAGCTGTTTTTT
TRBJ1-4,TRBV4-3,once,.,CASSQARGSTNEKLFF,TGCGCCAGCAGCCAGGCTAGGGGTTCAACTAATGAAAAACTGTTTTTT
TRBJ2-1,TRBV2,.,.,CASSVYEQFF,TGTGCCAGCAGTGTCTATGAGCAGTTCTTC
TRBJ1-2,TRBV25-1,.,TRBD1,CASDGDRGNYGYTF,TGTGCCAGCGATGGGGACAGGGGTAACTATGGCTACACCTTC
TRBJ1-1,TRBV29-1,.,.,CSVEGGGRMNTEAFF,TGCAGCGTCGAAGGGGGGGGCCGGATGAACACTGAAGCTTTCTTT
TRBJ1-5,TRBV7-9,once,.,CASSLSLSNQPQHF,TGTGCCAGCAGCTTGTCCCTTAGCAATCAGCCCCAGCATTTT
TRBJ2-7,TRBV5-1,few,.,CASSPGLRVDEQYF,TGCGCCAGCAGCCCGGGACTGCGAGTCGACGAGCAGTACTTC
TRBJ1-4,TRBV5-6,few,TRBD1,CASSLDEQGEGEKLFF,TGTGCCAGCAGCTTGGACGAACAGGGGGAAGGTGAAAAACTGTTTTTT
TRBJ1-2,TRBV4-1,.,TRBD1,CASSQERATGHYGYTF,TGCGCCAGCAGCCAAGAGCGCGCGACAGGGCACTATGGCTACACCTTC
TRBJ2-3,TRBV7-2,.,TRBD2,CASSLGPGLAGGRTDTQYF,TGTGCCAGCAGCTTAGGACCGGGACTAGCGGGGGGGCGCACAGATACGCAGTATTTT
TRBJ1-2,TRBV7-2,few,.,CASSPDSANYGYTF,TGTGCCAGCAGCCCAGACAGTGCTAACTATGGCTACACCTTC
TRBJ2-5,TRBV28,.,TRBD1,CASSGFGTGGRETQYF,TGTGCCAGCAGTGGATTCGGGACAGGGGGTCGGGAGACCCAGTACTTC
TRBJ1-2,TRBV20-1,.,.,CSASAGGTFNYGYTF,TGCAGTGCTAGTGCTGGGGGGACCTTTAACTATGGCTACACCTTC
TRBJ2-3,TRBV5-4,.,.,CASSSPEATDTQYF,TGTGCCAGCAGCTCTCCCGAAGCCACAGATACGCAGTATTTT
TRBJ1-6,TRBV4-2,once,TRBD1,CASSQKAERDSFYSPLHF,TGTGCCAGCAGCCAGAAGGCCGAAAGGGACAGTTTTTACTCACCCCTCCACTTT
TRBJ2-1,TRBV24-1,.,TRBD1,CATSDPGQTSNEQFF,TGTGCCACCAGTGATCCGGGACAGACTTCTAATGAGCAGTTCTTC
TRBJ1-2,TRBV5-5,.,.,CASSWGPSQNYGYTF,TGTGCCAGCAGCTGGGGGCCTAGTCAGAACTATGGCTACACCTTC
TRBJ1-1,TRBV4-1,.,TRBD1,CASSQSIDRGLMNTEAFF,TGCGCCAGCAGCCAATCTATAGACAGGGGGCTTATGAACACTGAAGCTTTCTTT
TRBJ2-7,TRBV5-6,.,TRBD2,CASSLRTSQDEQYF,TGTGCCAGCAGCTTGCGGACTAGCCAGGACGAGCAGTACTTC
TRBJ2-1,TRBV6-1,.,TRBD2,CASSEGTSVAEQFF,TGTGCCAGCAGTGAAGGGACTAGCGTGGCTGAGCAGTTCTTC
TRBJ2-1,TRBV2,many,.,CASSLWGDYNEQFF,TGTGCCAGCTCCCTATGGGGGGACTACAATGAGCAGTTCTTC
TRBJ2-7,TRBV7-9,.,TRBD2,CASSLGTSGGTYEQYF,TGTGCCAGCAGCCTAGGGACTAGCGGGGGCACCTACGAGCAGTACTTC
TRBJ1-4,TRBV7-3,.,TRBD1,CASSSWTGEKLFF,TGTGCCAGCAGCTCCTGGACAGGTGAAAAACTGTTTTTT
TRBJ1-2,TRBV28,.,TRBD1,CASSFRQGALVDGYTF,TGTGCCAGCAGTTTTCGACAGGGGGCGCTTGTAGATGGCTACACCTTC
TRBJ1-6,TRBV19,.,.,CASSSGSPLHF,TGTGCCAGTAGTTCGGGATCACCCCTCCACTTT
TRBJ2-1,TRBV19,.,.,CASSPRGSYNEQFF,TGTGCCAGTAGTCCCCGGGGCTCCTACAATGAGCAGTTCTTC
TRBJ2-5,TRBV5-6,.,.,CASSGLGAGKKETQYF,TGTGCCAGCAGCGGATTAGGGGCAGGGAAGAAGGAGACCCAGTACTTC
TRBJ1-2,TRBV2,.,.,CASRQSSGYTF,TGTGCCAGCAGACAGTCGAGTGGCTACACCTTC
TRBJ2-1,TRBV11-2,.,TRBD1,CASSSGTGGYSSYNEQFF,TGTGCCAGCAGCTCCGGGACAGGGGGCTATAGCTCCTACAATGAGCAGTTCTTC
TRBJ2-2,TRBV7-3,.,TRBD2,CASSSRASGTGELFF,TGTGCCAGCAGTTCCCGTGCTAGCGGGACCGGGGAGCTGTTTTTT
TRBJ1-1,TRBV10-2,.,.,CAIQEPQGEAFF,TGCGCCATCCAGGAACCGCAGGGGGAAGCTTTCTTT
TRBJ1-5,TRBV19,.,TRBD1,CASSHRDRGTRPQHF,TGTGCCAGTTCCCACCGGGACAGGGGAACCAGGCCCCAGCATTTT
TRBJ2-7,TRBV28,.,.,CASSSLGAAGSYEQYF,TGTGCCAGCAGTTCCCTGGGGGCCGCAGGCTCCTACGAGCAGTACTTC
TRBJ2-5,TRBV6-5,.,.,CASSYAGTQYF,TGTGCCAGCAGTTACGCGGGGACCCAGTACTTC
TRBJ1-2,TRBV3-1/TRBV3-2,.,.,CASSQDWRGGIGYTF,TGTGCCAGCAGCCAAGACTGGAGGGGGGGCATTGGCTACACCTTC
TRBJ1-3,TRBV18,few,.,CASSPNQADSGNTIYF,TGTGCCAGCTCACCAAATCAGGCTGACTCTGGAAACACCATATATTTT
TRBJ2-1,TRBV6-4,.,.,CASSEFGYNEQFF,TGTGCCAGCAGTGAATTCGGCTACAATGAGCAGTTCTTC
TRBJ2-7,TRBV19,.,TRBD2,CASSRGLAGFYEQYF,TGTGCCAGTAGCCGAGGACTAGCGGGATTCTACGAGCAGTACTTC
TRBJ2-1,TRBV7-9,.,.,CASSFVLGGSSSNNEQFF,TGTGCCAGCAGCTTCGTCCTTGGGGGGAGCTCCTCGAACAATGAGCAGTTCTTC
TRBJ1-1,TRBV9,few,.,CASSGGQWRTEAFF,TGTGCCAGCAGCGGTGGACAGTGGAGGACTGAAGCTTTCTTT
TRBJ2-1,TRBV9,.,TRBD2,CASSAMDRLAGGIEQFF,TGTGCCAGCAGCGCCATGGATAGGCTAGCGGGAGGAATTGAGCAGTTCTTC
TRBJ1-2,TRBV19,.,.,CASSVGSRSYGYTF,TGTGCCAGTAGTGTTGGCTCCAGGTCGTATGGCTACACCTTC
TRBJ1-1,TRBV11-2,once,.,CASSSPTTGNTEAFF,TGTGCCAGCAGCTCCCCAACGACAGGGAACACTGAAGCTTTCTTT
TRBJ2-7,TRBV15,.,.,CATSREQGYEQYF,TGTGCCACCAGCAGGGAACAGGGCTACGAGCAGTACTTC
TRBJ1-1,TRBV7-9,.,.,CASITSSAGGITEAFF,TGTGCCAGCATCACTTCATCGGCGGGGGGCATCACTGAAGCTTTCTTT
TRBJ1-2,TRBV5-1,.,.,CASSLLTGNGYTF,TGCGCCAGCAGCTTGTTGACAGGCAATGGCTACACCTTC
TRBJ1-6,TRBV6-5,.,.,CASRSGQLNSPLHF,TGTGCCAGCAGATCCGGACAGCTCAATTCACCCCTCCACTTT
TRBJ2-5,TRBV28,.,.,CASFSSFGAGGETQYF,TGTGCCAGCTTTTCCTCCTTCGGCGCGGGTGGGGAGACCCAGTACTTC
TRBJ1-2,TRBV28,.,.,CASSELTGSAYGYTF,TGTGCCAGCAGTGAACTCACAGGGAGCGCCTATGGCTACACCTTC
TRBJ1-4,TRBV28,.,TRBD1,CASSYSLWRDRITTNEKLFF,TGTGCCAGCAGTTATTCTCTTTGGCGGGACAGGATTACAACTAATGAAAAACTGTTTTTT
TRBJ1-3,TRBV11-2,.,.,CASSPSKSGNTIYF,TGTGCCAGCAGCCCTAGTAAATCTGGAAACACCATATATTTT